The subject of this entry is one T cell receptor beta chain. The ends were cut back, 6 bases at V and 4 bases at J, with 12 bases in the middle. Germline V CDR1 and CDR2: MDHEN, SYDVKM. CDR3 length equals 13 residues. Each CDR3 protein is one row after TCRdb ran MiXCR on the RT-PCR reads. The data contain about 700,000 distinct CDR3 sequences, over 12% of them seen just once; the ten biggest clones take up around 3.3%. This clonotype originated in a female donor in good health, serving as a healthy control. This sequence joins TRBV28 and TRBJ1-2; D remains ambiguous. Sequencing was done on a sample of memory CD4+ T cells from blood. CDR3 protein: CASSPTPTYGYTF. CDR3 bases: TGTGCCAGCAGCCCGACCCCGACCTATGGCTACACCTTC.